This is a list of T cell receptor beta chains from one sample in a study of blood T cell repertoires in COVID-19. Here immunoSEQ multiplex PCR was the method, and the copy in TCRdb shows in-frame clones only, minus some. The profile shows just over 300,000 clones, 89% of them singletons. Sequencing was done on a sample of peripheral blood. The receptors derive from a woman in her 30s with COVID-19, enrolled during active disease. Each CDR3 is given with its conserved first and last residue. A D gene is named only where the DNA matches it firmly. Only some rows state a clone size, as once, few, many or a class for expanded clones.

NA	TRBV6-5	NA	TRBJ2-7	TGTGCCAGCAGTTACTCCGGCGGCTCCTACGAGCAGTACTTC	CASSYSGGSYEQYF
NA	TRBV5-1	TRBD2	TRBJ2-3	TGCGCCAGCAGACTAGCGGGGAGAGATACGCAGTATTTT	CASRLAGRDTQYF
few	TRBV19	TRBD1	TRBJ2-3	TGTGCCAGTAGTGTACGGACAGGGACAGATACGCAGTATTTT	CASSVRTGTDTQYF
NA	TRBV7-2	TRBD2	TRBJ2-1	TGTGCCAGCAGCAGCGGGGGGACGAGGAATGAGCAGTTCTTC	CASSSGGTRNEQFF
NA	TRBV19	NA	TRBJ2-7	TGTGCCAGTAGTATAGGTGGGAGCTCCTACGAGCAGTACTTC	CASSIGGSSYEQYF
NA	TRBV4-3	TRBD1	TRBJ1-1	TGCGCCAGCAGCCAGAAACCGCAGGGGGCCCCGGCTTTCTTT	CASSQKPQGAPAFF
NA	TRBV2	NA	TRBJ2-3	TGTGCCAGCACCTCCGATACGCAGTATTTT	CASTSDTQYF
NA	TRBV4-2	TRBD1	TRBJ2-2	TGTGCCAGCAGCCAAGGGACAGGGGACACCGGGGAGCTGTTTTTT	CASSQGTGDTGELFF
NA	TRBV25-1	NA	TRBJ1-5	TGTGCCAACAGACAGGTTAATCAGCCCCAGCATTTT	CANRQVNQPQHF
NA	TRBV23-1	TRBD1	TRBJ1-1	TGCGCCAGCAGCCTTCAACGGACAGGCCCCACTGAAGCTTTCTTT	CASSLQRTGPTEAFF
NA	TRBV6-2/TRBV6-3	TRBD2	TRBJ2-7	TGTGCCAGCAGTTACCTCATACTAGCGGGGGCCAGCTACGAGCAGTACTTC	CASSYLILAGASYEQYF
NA	TRBV30	NA	TRBJ1-6	TGTGCCTGGAGTGTACGGCCCGGGCAGGGCTGGGATTCACCCCTCCACTTT	CAWSVRPGQGWDSPLHF
NA	TRBV14	NA	TRBJ1-4	TGTGCCAGCAGCCCGCTTGGCCTGGCCAATGAAAAACTGTTTTTT	CASSPLGLANEKLFF
once	TRBV7-8	NA	TRBJ1-1	TGTGCCAGCAGCTCAGGGGTGGACACTGAAGCTTTCTTT	CASSSGVDTEAFF
NA	TRBV6-5	NA	TRBJ1-3	TGTGCCAGCACCCAGGGAACTCACACCATATATTTT	CASTQGTHTIYF
once	TRBV7-2	NA	TRBJ1-5	TGTGCCAGCAGCTTAGACAGGGTGAGTCAGCCCCAGCATTTT	CASSLDRVSQPQHF
NA	TRBV5-1	NA	TRBJ2-6	TGCGCCAGCAGCTTGATTTCCTCTACTGGGGCCAACGTCCTGACTTTC	CASSLISSTGANVLTF
NA	TRBV6-1	NA	TRBJ2-1	TGTGCCAGCAGTGAACAGGGAAGCGTCTACAATGAGCAGTTCTTC	CASSEQGSVYNEQFF
NA	TRBV3-1/TRBV3-2	NA	TRBJ2-5	TGTGCCAGCAGCAGGACTGTACGGGAGACCCAGTACTTC	CASSRTVRETQYF
NA	TRBV5-1	TRBD1	TRBJ2-1	TGCGCCAGCAGCATAGGGACAGGGGCCTACAATGAGCAGTTCTTC	CASSIGTGAYNEQFF
NA	TRBV2	NA	TRBJ1-2	TGTGCCAGCAGTGCATGGTCCGGGCAGGGTGGCTACACCTTC	CASSAWSGQGGYTF
NA	TRBV28	NA	TRBJ1-4	TGTGCCACCAGTACAGAGAAAAAACTGTTTTTT	CATSTEKKLFF
NA	TRBV7-2	TRBD1	TRBJ2-2	TGTGCCAGCAGCACAGGGGGCGCAAACACCGGGGAGCTGTTTTTT	CASSTGGANTGELFF
NA	TRBV29-1	TRBD1	TRBJ1-1	TGCAGCGTTGGGGCAGGGGGAGTCTCTGAAGCTTTCTTT	CSVGAGGVSEAFF